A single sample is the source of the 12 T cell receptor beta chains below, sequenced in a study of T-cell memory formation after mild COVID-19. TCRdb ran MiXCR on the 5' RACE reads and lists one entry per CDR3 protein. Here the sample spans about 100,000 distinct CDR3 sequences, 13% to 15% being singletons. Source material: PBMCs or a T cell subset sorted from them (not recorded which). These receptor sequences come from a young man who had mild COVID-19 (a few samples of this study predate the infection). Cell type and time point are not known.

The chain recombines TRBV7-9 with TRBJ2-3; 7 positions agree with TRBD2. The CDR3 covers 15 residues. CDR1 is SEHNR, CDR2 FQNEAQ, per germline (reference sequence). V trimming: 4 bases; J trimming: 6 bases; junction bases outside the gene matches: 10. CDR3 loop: CASSSDGLVFDTQYF. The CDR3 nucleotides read TGTGCCAGCAGCTCCGACGGACTAGTCTTCGATACGCAGTATTTT.

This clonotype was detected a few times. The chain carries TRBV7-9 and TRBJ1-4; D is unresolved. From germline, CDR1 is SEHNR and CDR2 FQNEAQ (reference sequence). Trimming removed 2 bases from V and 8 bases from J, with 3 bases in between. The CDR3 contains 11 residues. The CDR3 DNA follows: TGTGCCAGCAGCTTATTCGAAAAACTGTTTTTT. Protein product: CASSLFEKLFF.

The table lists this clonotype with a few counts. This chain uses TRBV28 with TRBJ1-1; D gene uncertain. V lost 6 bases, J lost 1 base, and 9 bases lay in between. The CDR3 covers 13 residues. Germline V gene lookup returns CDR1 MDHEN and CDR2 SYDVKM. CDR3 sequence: CASRIIENTEAFF. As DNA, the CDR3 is TGTGCCAGCAGAATAATAGAGAACACTGAAGCTTTCTTT.

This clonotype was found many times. CDR3 nucleotide sequence: TGTGCCAGCAGCTTAGGGGTCGGGGACCAAGAGACCCAGTACTTC. It is translated as CASSLGVGDQETQYF. This chain uses TRBV11-2 with TRBJ2-5, with a tentative D call TRBD2 (5 bases). Trimming shortened V by 1 base and J by 0 bases, and 9 bases separated the two germline ends. The length of the CDR3 is 15 residues. CDR1 SGHAT and CDR2 FQNNGV come from the germline V gene.

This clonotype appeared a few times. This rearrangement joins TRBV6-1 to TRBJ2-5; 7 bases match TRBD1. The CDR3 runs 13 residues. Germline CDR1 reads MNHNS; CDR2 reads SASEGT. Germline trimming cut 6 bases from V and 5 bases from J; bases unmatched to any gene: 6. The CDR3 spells CASRKTGHETQYF. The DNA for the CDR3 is TGTGCCAGCAGGAAGACAGGGCACGAGACCCAGTACTTC.

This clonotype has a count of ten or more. CDR3 coding DNA: TGTGCCAGCACCACGGGGGCGGGGACCCAGTACTTC. Translating gives CASTTGAGTQYF. The rearrangement joins TRBV12-3 or TRBV12-4 to TRBJ2-5; either TRBD1 or TRBD2 may supply D (6 bases each). The CDR3 has 12 amino acids. V was cut by 7 bases and J by 7 bases, with 13 bases left in between.

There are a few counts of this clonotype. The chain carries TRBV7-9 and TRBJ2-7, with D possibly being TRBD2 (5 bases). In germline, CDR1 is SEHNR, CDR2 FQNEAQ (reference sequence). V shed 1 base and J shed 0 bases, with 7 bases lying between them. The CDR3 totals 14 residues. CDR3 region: CASSLGEGSYEQYF. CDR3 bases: TGTGCCAGCAGCTTAGGTGAGGGCTCCTACGAGCAGTACTTC.

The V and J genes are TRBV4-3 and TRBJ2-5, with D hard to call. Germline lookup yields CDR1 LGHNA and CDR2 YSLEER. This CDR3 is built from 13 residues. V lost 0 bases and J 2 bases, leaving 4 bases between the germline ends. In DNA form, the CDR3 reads TGCGCCAGCAGCCAAGAGTTGCAAGAGACCCAGTACTTC. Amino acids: CASSQELQETQYF.

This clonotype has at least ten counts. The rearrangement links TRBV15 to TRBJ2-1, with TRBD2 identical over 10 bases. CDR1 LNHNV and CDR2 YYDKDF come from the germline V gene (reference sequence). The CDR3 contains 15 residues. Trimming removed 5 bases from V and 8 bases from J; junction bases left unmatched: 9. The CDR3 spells CATSLQSGGAHEQFF. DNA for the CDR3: TGTGCCACCAGCCTGCAGAGCGGGGGGGCCCATGAGCAGTTCTTC. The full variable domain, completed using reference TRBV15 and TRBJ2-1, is DAMVIQNPRYQVTQFGKPVTLSCSQTLNHNVMYWYQQKSSQAPKLLFHYYDKDFNNEADTPDNFQSRRPNTSFCFLDIRSPGLGDTAMYLCATSLQSGGAHEQFFGPGTRLTVL.

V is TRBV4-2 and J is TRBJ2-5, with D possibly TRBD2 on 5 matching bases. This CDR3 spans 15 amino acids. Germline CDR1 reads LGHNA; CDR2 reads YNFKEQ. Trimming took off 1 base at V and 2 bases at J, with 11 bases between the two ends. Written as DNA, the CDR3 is TGTGCCAGCAGCCAAGGAAACGGCGGGCAAGAGACCCAGTACTTC. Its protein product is CASSQGNGGQETQYF.

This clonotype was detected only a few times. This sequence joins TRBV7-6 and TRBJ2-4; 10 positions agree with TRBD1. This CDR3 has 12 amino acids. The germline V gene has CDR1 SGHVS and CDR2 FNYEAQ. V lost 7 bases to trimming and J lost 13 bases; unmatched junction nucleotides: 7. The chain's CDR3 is CASNRQGARQYF. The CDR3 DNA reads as TGTGCCAGCAACAGACAGGGGGCACGGCAGTACTTC.

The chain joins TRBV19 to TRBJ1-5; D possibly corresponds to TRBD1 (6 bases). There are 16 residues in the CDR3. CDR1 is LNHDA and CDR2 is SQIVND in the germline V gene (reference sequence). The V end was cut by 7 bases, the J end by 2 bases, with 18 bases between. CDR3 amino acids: CASNLMRGTGNQPQHF. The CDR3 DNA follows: TGTGCCAGTAATTTAATGAGGGGGACTGGCAATCAGCCCCAGCATTTT.